Below are 31 T cell receptor beta chains sequenced from a single sample in a study of T cell repertoires in cytomegalovirus infection (dated by TCRdb to the late 2010s). Instrument used: Illumina HiSeq 1500. TCRdb took the public reads, trimmed them with fastp at Q25, ran MiXCR for clone calling and kept in-frame beta chains. Identical CDR3 proteins give one entry, which carries the most common genes and DNA. The sample contains 400,000 or so distinct CDR3 sequences, less than 20% of them found a single time. The ten top clones hold roughly 9% of the sample. Sequencing was performed on PBMCs. All receptors derive from a human donor in good health (CMV status not recorded). Some clones in this sample may be carry-over from other donors' samples.

The CDR3 here is CASSSTSGRRDTQYF. The CDR3 nucleotides are TGTGCCAGCAGCTCAACTAGCGGAAGAAGGGATACGCAGTATTTT. The chain links TRBV7-8 to TRBJ2-3, with 8 bases identical to TRBD2. Unmatched junction bases numbered 9, after V lost 4 bases and J lost 6 bases. The CDR3 has 15 residues. In germline, CDR1 is SGHVS, CDR2 FQNEAQ.

This clonotype has ten or more counts. This chain links TRBV7-2 with TRBJ2-3, with TRBD2 matching over 9 bases. J was trimmed by 4 bases and V by 5 bases; bases with no gene match: 16. The germline V gene encodes CDR1 SGHTA and CDR2 FQGNSA. The CDR3 runs 18 residues. Here the CDR3 DNA reads TGTGCCAGCAGCCGATATCTGACTAGCGGAAACCGAGCAGATACGCAGTATTTT. Its translation: CASSRYLTSGNRADTQYF.

The V call is TRBV27, the J call TRBJ2-1; 10 bases align to TRBD2. The J call may be wrong; the DNA end is better matched by TRBJ2-7. The CDR3 is 15 residues long. Germline CDR1 and CDR2: MNHEY and SMNVEV (reference sequence). Here the CDR3 DNA reads TGTGCCAGCAGTTTAGGGACTAGCGCCTACAATGAGCAGTACTTC. It codes for CASSLGTSAYNEQYF.

The gene calls are TRBV20-1 and TRBJ1-5; D gene ambiguous. The CDR3 consists of 14 residues. Trimming pared 2 bases from V and 6 bases from J, leaving 14 bases between. Germline CDR1 reads DFQATT; CDR2 reads SNEGSKA (reference sequence). The CDR3: CSARRVTSGQPQHF. CDR3 nucleotides: TGCAGTGCTAGAAGAGTAACGTCGGGTCAGCCCCAGCATTTT.

The chain carries TRBV4-2 and TRBJ2-1; TRBD2 aligns across 15 bases. CDR3 length: 16 amino acids. CDR1 is LGHNA and CDR2 is YNFKEQ in the germline V gene. Unmatched junction bases numbered 2, after V lost 1 base and J lost 7 bases. CDR3 DNA: TGTGCCAGCAGCCAAGTAGGGACTAGCGGGGGGAATGAGCAGTTCTTC. Translated, it gives CASSQVGTSGGNEQFF.

The V gene is TRBV6-4, the J gene TRBJ2-1; TRBD2 aligns across 10 bases. Germline-derived CDR1 and CDR2 are MRHNA and SNTAGT. The ends lost 5 bases at V and 9 bases at J; junction bases unmatched: 4. The CDR3 contains 13 residues. CDR3 sequence (DNA): TGTGCCAGCAGTTTCCTAGCGGGAGTTGAGCAGTTCTTC. Translation gives CASSFLAGVEQFF.

This clonotype was detected many times. The V and J genes are TRBV20-1 and TRBJ1-5; TRBD1 agrees at 9 bases. This CDR3 has 15 residues. Germline lookup yields CDR1 DFQATT and CDR2 SNEGSKA (reference sequence). Trimming at V came to 6 bases and at J to 1 base, leaving 7 bases not matched to a gene. CDR3 sequence reads: CSATPDRGSNQPQHF. The CDR3 DNA is TGCAGTGCAACACCGGACAGGGGAAGCAATCAGCCCCAGCATTTT.

This sequence joins TRBV20-1 and TRBJ2-7; possibly TRBD2 for D (6 bases). The CDR3 runs to 13 residues. CDR1 and CDR2 (germline): DFQATT, SNEGSKA (reference sequence). Trimming shortened V by 5 bases and J by 0 bases, and 11 bases separated the two germline ends. The CDR3 spells CSALEGPSYEQYF. The CDR3, as DNA: TGCAGTGCTCTGGAGGGACCCTCCTACGAGCAGTACTTC.

The chain couples TRBV30 to TRBJ2-7; tentatively, D is TRBD2 (5 bases). The length of the CDR3 is 14 residues. Germline CDR1 and CDR2: GTSNPN and SVGIG (reference sequence). Trimming removed 0 bases at V and 9 bases at J, with 18 bases between. CDR3 in DNA: TGTGCCTGGAGTGTTATGGCTACCGGGGAAGGGCAGTACTTC. It yields the protein CAWSVMATGEGQYF.

This clonotype was recorded a few times. The CDR3 loop is CASGEGQGPNQPQHF. As DNA, the CDR3 is TGTGCCAGCGGAGAGGGACAGGGTCCCAATCAGCCCCAGCATTTT. The genes are TRBV2 and TRBJ1-5; 9 nucleotides align to TRBD1. This CDR3 contains 15 residues. The junction had 8 bases not matched to a gene; V was cut back by 8 bases and J by 3 bases. Germline V gene lookup returns CDR1 SNHLY and CDR2 FYNNEI.

The CDR3 DNA reads TGTGCCAGCAGCCCCACGGACAGAAATGAAAAACTGTTTTTT. Protein: CASSPTDRNEKLFF. The chain has TRBV5-4 and TRBJ1-4; D is possibly TRBD1 (6 bases). There are 14 residues in the CDR3. The germline V gene encodes CDR1 SGHNT and CDR2 YYREEE (reference sequence). V was shortened by 4 bases and J by 5 bases, with 12 bases between the two germline ends.

This clonotype showed up many times. The V and J genes are TRBV7-8 and TRBJ2-7, with TRBD1 matching over 7 bases. Germline CDR1 is SGHVS and CDR2 is FQNEAQ. J gave up 4 bases and V 5 bases, and 11 bases lay outside the gene matches. The CDR3 is 15 amino acids. The CDR3 DNA follows: TGTGCCAGCAGCCCGATCGGGACAGCGAAGTACGAGCAGTACTTC. Encoded protein: CASSPIGTAKYEQYF.

This clonotype has at least ten counts. This rearrangement joins TRBV7-2 to TRBJ1-2; 7 bases are shared with TRBD1. The germline V gene has CDR1 SGHTA and CDR2 FQGNSA. CDR3 length equals 13 residues. V shed 5 bases and J 5 bases; nucleotides not matched to a gene: 5. The CDR3, as DNA: TGTGCCAGCAGCACCGGGACAGTATATGGCTACACCTTC. The encoded protein is CASSTGTVYGYTF.

This clonotype has more than one count but fewer than ten. This rearrangement joins TRBV27 to TRBJ2-3, with D uncertain. Trimming removed 9 bases from V and 4 bases from J, with 8 bases in between. This CDR3 region has 11 residues. Looked up from germline, CDR1 is MNHEY and CDR2 is SMNVEV (reference sequence). The chain's CDR3 is CASGPADTQYF. The CDR3 coding sequence is TGTGCCAGTGGTCCCGCAGATACGCAGTATTTT.

The chain combines TRBV6-1 with TRBJ2-2, with 8 bases aligning to TRBD2. The CDR3 is 14 residues long. V lost 1 base, J lost 6 bases, and 1 base stayed unmatched. Germline V gives CDR1 MNHNS, CDR2 SASEGT. In DNA, the CDR3 is TGTGCCAGCAGTGAAGGCGGGAGGCCCGGGGAGCTGTTTTTT. This codes for CASSEGGRPGELFF.

This clonotype occurred many times. This sequence joins TRBV7-9 and TRBJ2-3, with D perhaps being TRBD1 or TRBD2 (5 bases each). CDR1 and CDR2 (germline): SEHNR, FQNEAQ (reference sequence). V lost 5 bases and J 6 bases, leaving 12 bases between the germline ends. The CDR3 covers 13 residues. CDR3 sequence reads: CASSPPGRDTQYF. Here the CDR3 DNA reads TGTGCCAGCAGCCCACCGGGGCGCGATACGCAGTATTTT. Full variable domain (rest looked up from reference TRBV7-9 and TRBJ2-3): DTGVSQNPRHKITKRGQNVTFRCDPISEHNRLYWYRQTLGQGPEFLTYFQNEAQLEKSRLLSDRFSAERPKGSFSTLEIQRTEQGDSAMYLCASSPPGRDTQYFGPGTRLTVL.

This clonotype has just a few counts. The V call is TRBV24-1, the J call TRBJ2-1; TRBD1 might be the D (6 bases). Trimming removed 2 bases at V and 6 bases at J, with 7 bases between. Germline lookup yields CDR1 KGHDR and CDR2 SFDVKD. The CDR3 contains 13 residues. CDR3: CATSDSGVNEQFF. The CDR3 nucleotides are TGTGCCACCAGTGATTCAGGGGTCAATGAGCAGTTCTTC.

This clonotype has at least ten counts. The chain's CDR3 is CASSLWQGAQETQYF. For the CDR3, the DNA is TGTGCCAGCAGTTTGTGGCAGGGGGCTCAAGAGACCCAGTACTTC. The V gene is TRBV28, the J gene TRBJ2-5; 8 bases align to TRBD1. The ends lost 3 bases at V and 2 bases at J; junction bases unmatched: 5. Germline CDR1 and CDR2: MDHEN and SYDVKM. This CDR3 region has 15 residues. The whole variable domain, filled in from reference TRBV28 and TRBJ2-5, reads DVKVTQSSRYLVKRTGEKVFLECVQDMDHENMFWYRQDPGLGLRLIYFSYDVKMKEKGDIPEGYSVSREKKERFSLILESASTNQTSMYLCASSLWQGAQETQYFGPGTRLLVL.

This clonotype was counted between two and nine times. The rearrangement links TRBV12-3 or TRBV12-4 to TRBJ1-3; 7 bases map to TRBD1. CDR3 size: 14 residues. Losses at the gene ends were 3 bases for V and 4 bases for J; bases not matched to a gene: 3. The CDR3 DNA follows: TGTGCCAGCAGTTTTCGGGACAGCGGAAACACCATATATTTT. Protein sequence: CASSFRDSGNTIYF.

This clonotype was observed many times. The chain is built from TRBV7-2 and TRBJ2-5; D possibly corresponds to TRBD1 (5 bases). V shed 1 base and J shed 3 bases, with 12 bases lying between them. CDR1 and CDR2 (germline): SGHTA, FQGNSA. This CDR3 region has 15 residues. CDR3 loop: CASSLGLRREETQYF. CDR3 bases: TGTGCCAGCAGCTTAGGACTCCGCAGGGAAGAGACCCAGTACTTC.

As to this clonotype: A junction boundary mismatches the germline segment, possibly from a read error. The V gene is TRBV7-2, the J gene TRBJ2-3; D call uncertain. Germline-derived CDR1 and CDR2 are SGHTA and FQGNSA. The CDR3 has 13 residues. The CDR3 nucleotides are TGTGCCAGCAGCTTAGGGCCAGGAGATACGCGGTATTTT. Translating it yields CASSLGPGDTRYF.

This clonotype has at least ten counts. The chain links TRBV7-2 to TRBJ1-3; TRBD1 might be the D (6 bases). The ends were cut back, 5 bases at V and 2 bases at J, with 13 bases in the middle. CDR1 and CDR2 (germline): SGHTA, FQGNSA. The CDR3 runs to 15 residues. The CDR3 sequence: CASSLRGVAGNTIYF. CDR3 DNA sequence: TGTGCCAGCAGCCTCAGGGGAGTTGCTGGAAACACCATATATTTT.

The V gene is TRBV3-1, the J gene TRBJ2-5, with a tentative D call TRBD1 (6 bases). V was clipped by 9 bases and J by 0 bases, with 20 bases between them. The CDR3 has 16 residues. Germline-derived CDR1 and CDR2 are LGHDT and YNNKEL (reference sequence). The CDR3 protein is CASQPDRSSYQETQYF. In DNA, the CDR3 is TGTGCCAGTCAACCCGACAGGAGCTCGTACCAAGAGACCCAGTACTTC.

This clonotype came up many times. This sequence joins TRBV7-9 and TRBJ1-2; TRBD1 matches at 8 bases. CDR3 length equals 14 residues. Germline CDR1 SEHNR, CDR2 FQNEAQ (reference sequence). The V gene end was trimmed by 5 bases and the J gene end by 1 base; junction bases not matched to a gene: 3. CDR3 DNA: TGTGCCAGCAGCAGGACAGGGATTAACTATGGCTACACCTTC. It codes for CASSRTGINYGYTF. The full variable domain, its missing parts supplied by reference TRBV7-9 and TRBJ1-2, is DTGVSQNPRHKITKRGQNVTFRCDPISEHNRLYWYRQTLGQGPEFLTYFQNEAQLEKSRLLSDRFSAERPKGSFSTLEIQRTEQGDSAMYLCASSRTGINYGYTFGSGTRLTVV.

This clonotype was seen at least ten times. V is TRBV7-6 and J is TRBJ2-3, with 12 bases fitting TRBD2. Germline lookup yields CDR1 SGHVS and CDR2 FNYEAQ. The CDR3 is made up of 17 amino acids. V gave up 4 bases and J gave up 1 base; unmatched junction bases: 6. The CDR3 DNA is TGTGCCAGCAGCTCACTAGCGGGAGGCTCGGGCACAGATACGCAGTATTTT. It codes for CASSSLAGGSGTDTQYF. The variable domain in full, with the rest retrieved from reference TRBV7-6 and TRBJ2-3, is GAGVSQSPRYKVTKRGQDVALRCDPISGHVSLYWYRQALGQGPEFLTYFNYEAQQDKSGLPNDRFSAERPEGSISTLTIQRTEQRDSAMYRCASSSLAGGSGTDTQYFGPGTRLTVL.

The chain joins TRBV7-9 to TRBJ2-5; the match to TRBD1 covers 7 bases. The CDR3 consists of 15 residues. V trimming: 5 bases; J trimming: 1 base; junction bases outside the gene matches: 7. Germline assignment: CDR1 SEHNR and CDR2 FQNEAQ (reference sequence). The CDR3, as DNA: TGTGCCAGCAGCCCAAAAGGGACAGTCCAAGAGACCCAGTACTTC. Translated: CASSPKGTVQETQYF.

This clonotype has more than one count but fewer than ten. The gene calls are TRBV2 and TRBJ1-5, with D possibly matching TRBD1 (5 bases). Germline CDR1 is SNHLY and CDR2 is FYNNEI. V gave up 4 bases and J gave up 3 bases, with 10 bases separating them. CDR3 length: 14 amino acids. CDR3: CASSAQGSNQPQHF. DNA of the CDR3: TGTGCCAGCAGTGCCCAGGGTTCCAATCAGCCCCAGCATTTT.

The rearrangement links TRBV28 to TRBJ1-1; D uncertain. Germline V gives CDR1 MDHEN, CDR2 SYDVKM. This CDR3 has 12 amino acids. The V and J ends lost 1 base and 10 bases respectively, with 10 bases between them. The CDR3 is CASSLYGLGAFF. For the CDR3, the DNA is TGTGCCAGCAGTTTATACGGGCTCGGAGCTTTCTTT.

The chain combines TRBV20-1 with TRBJ2-3; D possibly corresponds to TRBD2 (5 bases). Trimming stripped 6 bases from V and 9 bases from J, with 25 bases between. Germline lookup yields CDR1 DFQATT and CDR2 SNEGSKA (reference sequence). This CDR3 has 15 residues. CDR3 residues: CSAISGIASSVTQYF. In DNA, the CDR3 is TGCAGTGCAATCTCGGGAATAGCCTCCAGTGTGACGCAGTATTTT.

In this sample, this clonotype turned up many times. The chain carries TRBV7-8 and TRBJ2-7; D may be TRBD1 (6 bases). Germline CDR1 reads SGHVS; CDR2 reads FQNEAQ. V was pared by 4 bases and J by 5 bases, with 6 bases between. CDR3 length: 11 residues. The CDR3 DNA sequence: TGTGCCAGCAGCTACAGGGACGAGCAGTACTTC. Translated: CASSYRDEQYF.

V is TRBV6-5 and J is TRBJ1-1; no firm D call. CDR1 MNHEY and CDR2 SVGAGI come from the germline V gene. Trimming left V 8 bases short and J 0 bases short, with 10 bases between. This CDR3 spans 13 amino acids. CDR3 residues: CASRGSMNTEAFF. The CDR3 DNA sequence: TGTGCCAGCCGAGGGTCAATGAACACTGAAGCTTTCTTT.